Below, one T cell receptor (beta chain) is given with its context. This clone was detected a few times. Which antigen it targets is not known. No quality values exist for individual bases; no much larger clone is one base distant. Each donor gave one peripheral blood draw, averaging about 120 mL, which was collected into heparinised tubes. A BD FACSAria II and a panel including CD45RO, CCR7, CD25, CD127, CD95 and CD27 were used to sort naive, central memory, regulatory and stem cell-like memory CD4+ T cells. All sorted populations exceeded 95% purity. PBMCs were isolated immediately by Lymphoprep density gradient centrifugation and stained directly without culture. So that batch effects would be minimized, each experiment stained and sorted samples in pairs, pairing one healthy donor with one patient. All of the isolated RNA was reverse transcribed with the High Capacity cDNA Reverse Transcription Kit, so expressed TCRB transcripts were sequenced. Deep immunoSEQ sequencing was applied to naive, central memory and regulatory T cell samples, giving an average of around 3.4 million total reads per sample. Sorted cells were lysed in RLT buffer and RNA was extracted with DNase-treated RNeasy Micro or Mini kits, depending on cell number. Each cell subset was processed separately to prevent cross-contamination, with patient and healthy donor samples processed together. TCRB sequences were amplified from cDNA with the immunoSEQ multiplex PCR, producing 87-bp fragments spanning the CDR3 region. Sequencing of the amplicons was done on the Illumina HiSeq platform. In the authors' own workflow: PCR bias was corrected computationally using synthetic template baselines, and reads within Hamming distance 2 were collapsed, with unmergeable singletons discarded. Reads were aligned against IMGT so that V, D and J genes, CDR3 length and insertions or deletions at six rearrangement sites could be assigned. Clonotype counts were normalized to sorted cell number within each subset before computing true diversity and Gini coefficients with the tcR R package. The overlap coefficient, calculated on TCRB nucleotide sequences, was used to quantify repertoire sharing. As a proxy for the pre-selection repertoire, out-of-frame TCRB sequences from naive cells were analyzed. The clones in this table, taken by TCRdb from immuneACCESS, are in-frame only. Not every clone is retained; where verified, under half of the shortfall comes from an unresolved V gene, and the cause of the rest is unknown. V and J calls and clone size follow that table, whereas D and trimming were derived from the DNA. This sample is represented by hundreds of thousands of clones; 15% to 18% of them were singletons. Of the sample, about 0.086% falls within the top ten clones.

Spanning cysteine to phenylalanine, the CDR3 consists of 19 amino acids. The sequence is cut down to CDR3 DNA, 57 bases in frame from base 1. V sheds 0 bases and J sheds 0 bases, leaving 20 bases between their ends. CDR1 and CDR2 are drawn from the germline V gene: SGHAT, FQNNGV. The data derive from a study of beta chain features in type 1 diabetes (dated by TCRdb to 2017 to 2018). Context from the whole study: Mean age, gender distribution, total cell number and subset yield were not different between patients and healthy donors. Whereas all 28 donors provided naive and central memory subsets, regulatory and stem cell-like memory subsets were isolated from just 8 patients and about 8 healthy donors. A total of about 110 million sorted cells were examined across all samples, and the number of cells per subset was strongly correlated with RNA yield. In the study, TCRB repertoires of sorted circulating CD4+ T cell subsets from recently diagnosed type 1 diabetes patients were compared with those of matched healthy donors.

Results the study describes overall, beyond this receptor: Because cDNA was sequenced instead of genomic DNA, highly expressing activated cells could be over-represented, though the groups showed no difference in activation or CD3 levels. Because small numbers of individuals were included in the HLA sub-analyses, any influence of HLA type on TCRB rearrangement was left unresolved. Shorter templates might have been favored by PCR, but patient and control samples were amplified and corrected together, so both groups would have been affected equally by any skew. Naive, central memory and regulatory TCRB repertoires appeared to be more alike among patients than among healthy donors. At VDJ recombination sites, patients with type 1 diabetes made fewer insertions and deleted more nucleotides, a pattern implying thymic rearrangement abnormalities. In all four CD4+ subsets, TCRB CDR3 length was moderately but significantly shorter in type 1 diabetes patients.

This TCR was sampled from a man aged 18-30 years in good health. Here the chain combines TRBV11-2 and TRBJ1-1; tentative D gene TRBD1, with 5 bases matching. The sample comprised naive CD4+ T cells from blood. Taken with the paper, the label for cell subset or site translates to: true naive CD4+ T cells. The DNA is as follows: TGTGCCAGCAGCTTAGATTTGTGTGGGACGGACCCTATGAACACTGAAGCTTTCTTT. Translation gives CASSLDLCGTDPMNTEAFF.